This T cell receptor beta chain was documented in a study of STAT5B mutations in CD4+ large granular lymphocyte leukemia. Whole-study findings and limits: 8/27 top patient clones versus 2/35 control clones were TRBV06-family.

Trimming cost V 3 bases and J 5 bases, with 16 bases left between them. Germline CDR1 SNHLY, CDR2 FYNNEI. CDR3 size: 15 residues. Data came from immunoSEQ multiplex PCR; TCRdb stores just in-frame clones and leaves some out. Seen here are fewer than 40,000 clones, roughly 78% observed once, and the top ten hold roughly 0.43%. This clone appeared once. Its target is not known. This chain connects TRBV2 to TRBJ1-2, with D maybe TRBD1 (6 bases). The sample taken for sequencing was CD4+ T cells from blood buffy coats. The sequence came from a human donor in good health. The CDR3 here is CASSEGSTRGYGYTF. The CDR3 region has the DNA TGTGCCAGCAGTGAGGGCTCAACAAGGGGGTATGGCTACACCTTC.